This TCR beta chain was recorded in a study of blood T cell repertoires in COVID-19. Profiling relied on immunoSEQ multiplex PCR, and the TCRdb table lists in-frame clones only, not all of them. The sample has fewer than 700,000 clones, around 90% seen once. The CDR3 has 12 amino acids. Per germline, CDR1 SGHVS and CDR2 FQNEAQ. V shed 4 bases and J shed 6 bases, with 9 bases lying between them. The sample was peripheral blood. This TCR derives from a woman aged 50 to 65 with COVID-19, enrolled during active disease. This chain joins TRBV7-8 and TRBJ1-2, with D tentatively TRBD1 (6 bases). This CDR3 is CASSSPGDGYTF. CDR3 nucleotides: TGTGCCAGCAGCTCCCCAGGGGATGGCTACACCTTC.